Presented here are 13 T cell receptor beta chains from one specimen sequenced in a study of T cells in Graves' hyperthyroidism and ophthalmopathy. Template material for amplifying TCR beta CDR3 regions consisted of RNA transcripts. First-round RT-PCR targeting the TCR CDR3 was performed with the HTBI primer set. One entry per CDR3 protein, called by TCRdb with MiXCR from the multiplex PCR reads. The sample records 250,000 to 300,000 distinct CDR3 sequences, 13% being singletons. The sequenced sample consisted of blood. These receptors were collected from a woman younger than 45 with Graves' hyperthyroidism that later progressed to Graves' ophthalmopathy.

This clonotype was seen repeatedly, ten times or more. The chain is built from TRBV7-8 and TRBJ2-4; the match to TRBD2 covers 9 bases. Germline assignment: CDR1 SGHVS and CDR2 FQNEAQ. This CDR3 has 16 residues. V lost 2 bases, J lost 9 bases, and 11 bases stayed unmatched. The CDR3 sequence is CASSLLAGGEGVIQYF. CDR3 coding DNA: TGTGCCAGCAGCTTACTGGCGGGGGGGGAGGGAGTCATTCAGTACTTC.

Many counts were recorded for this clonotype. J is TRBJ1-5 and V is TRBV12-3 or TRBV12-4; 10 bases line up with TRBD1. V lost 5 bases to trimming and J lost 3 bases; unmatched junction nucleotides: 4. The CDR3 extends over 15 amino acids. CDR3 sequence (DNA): TGTGCCAGCAGTGGGGACAGGGGATTCAATCAGCCCCAGCATTTT. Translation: CASSGDRGFNQPQHF.

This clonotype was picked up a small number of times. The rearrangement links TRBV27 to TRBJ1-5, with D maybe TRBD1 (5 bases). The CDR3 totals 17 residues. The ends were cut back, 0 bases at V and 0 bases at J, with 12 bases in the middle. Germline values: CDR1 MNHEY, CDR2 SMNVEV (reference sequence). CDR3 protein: CASSLSGRYSSNQPQHF. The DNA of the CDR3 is TGTGCCAGCAGTTTATCGGGGCGGTACAGTAGCAATCAGCCCCAGCATTTT.

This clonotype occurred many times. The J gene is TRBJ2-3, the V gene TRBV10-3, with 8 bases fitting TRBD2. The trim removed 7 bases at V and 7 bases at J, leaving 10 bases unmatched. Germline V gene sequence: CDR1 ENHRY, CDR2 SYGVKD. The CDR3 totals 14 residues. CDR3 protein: CAITEREGGNTQYF. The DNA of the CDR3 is TGTGCCATCACAGAACGGGAGGGTGGAAATACGCAGTATTTT.

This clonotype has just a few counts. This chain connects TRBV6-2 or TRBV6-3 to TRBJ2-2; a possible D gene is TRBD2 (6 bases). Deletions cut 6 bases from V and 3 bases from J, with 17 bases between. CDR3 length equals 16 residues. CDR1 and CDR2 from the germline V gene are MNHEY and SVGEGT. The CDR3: CASREGRSRDTGELFF. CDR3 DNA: TGTGCCAGCAGGGAGGGGCGCTCCCGGGACACCGGGGAGCTGTTTTTT.

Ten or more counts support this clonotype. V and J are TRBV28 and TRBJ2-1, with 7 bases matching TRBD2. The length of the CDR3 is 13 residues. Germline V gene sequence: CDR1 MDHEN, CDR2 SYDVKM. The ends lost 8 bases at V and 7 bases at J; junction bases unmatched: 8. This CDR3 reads CASGRGGRNEQFF. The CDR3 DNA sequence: TGTGCCAGCGGAAGGGGAGGGCGGAATGAGCAGTTCTTC.

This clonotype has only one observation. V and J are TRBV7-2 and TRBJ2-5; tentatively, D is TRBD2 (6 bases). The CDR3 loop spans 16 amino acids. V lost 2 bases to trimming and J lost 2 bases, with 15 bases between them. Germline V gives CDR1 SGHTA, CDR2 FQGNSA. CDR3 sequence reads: CASSLQPGDLQETQYF. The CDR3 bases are TGTGCCAGCAGCTTACAGCCGGGGGACTTACAAGAGACCCAGTACTTC.

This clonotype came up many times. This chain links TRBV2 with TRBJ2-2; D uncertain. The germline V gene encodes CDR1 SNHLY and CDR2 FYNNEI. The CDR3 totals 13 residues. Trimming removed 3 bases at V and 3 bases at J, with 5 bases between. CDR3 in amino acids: CASSDRYTGELFF. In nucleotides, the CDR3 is TGTGCCAGCAGTGATAGATACACCGGGGAGCTGTTTTTT.

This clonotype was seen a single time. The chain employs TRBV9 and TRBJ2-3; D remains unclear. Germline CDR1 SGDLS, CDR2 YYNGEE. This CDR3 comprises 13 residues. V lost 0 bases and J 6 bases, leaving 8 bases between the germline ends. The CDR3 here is CASSVAAPDTQYF. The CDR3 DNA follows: TGTGCCAGCAGCGTAGCAGCTCCGGATACGCAGTATTTT.

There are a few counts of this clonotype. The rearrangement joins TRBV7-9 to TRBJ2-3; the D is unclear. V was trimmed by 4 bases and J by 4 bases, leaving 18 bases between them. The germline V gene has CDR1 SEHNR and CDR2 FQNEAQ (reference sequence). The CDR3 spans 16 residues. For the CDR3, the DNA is TGTGCCAGCAGCTACGGGCCTATGCGGAGCGCAGATACGCAGTATTTT. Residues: CASSYGPMRSADTQYF. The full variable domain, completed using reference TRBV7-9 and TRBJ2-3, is DTGVSQNPRHKITKRGQNVTFRCDPISEHNRLYWYRQTLGQGPEFLTYFQNEAQLEKSRLLSDRFSAERPKGSFSTLEIQRTEQGDSAMYLCASSYGPMRSADTQYFGPGTRLTVL.

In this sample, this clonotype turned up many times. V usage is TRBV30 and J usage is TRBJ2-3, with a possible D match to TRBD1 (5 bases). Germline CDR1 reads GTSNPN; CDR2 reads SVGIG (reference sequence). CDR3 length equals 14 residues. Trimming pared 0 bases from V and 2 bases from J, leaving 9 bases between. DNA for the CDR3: TGTGCCTGGAGTGTAGCAGGGTACACAGATACGCAGTATTTT. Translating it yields CAWSVAGYTDTQYF.

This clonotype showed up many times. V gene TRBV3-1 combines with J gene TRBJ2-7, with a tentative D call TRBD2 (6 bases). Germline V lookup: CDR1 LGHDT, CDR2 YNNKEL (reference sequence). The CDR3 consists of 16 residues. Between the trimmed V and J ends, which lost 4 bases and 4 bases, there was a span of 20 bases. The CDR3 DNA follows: TGTGCCAGCAGCCCCATTCCTAGTAGCGGTTCGTACGAGCAGTACTTC. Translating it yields CASSPIPSSGSYEQYF.

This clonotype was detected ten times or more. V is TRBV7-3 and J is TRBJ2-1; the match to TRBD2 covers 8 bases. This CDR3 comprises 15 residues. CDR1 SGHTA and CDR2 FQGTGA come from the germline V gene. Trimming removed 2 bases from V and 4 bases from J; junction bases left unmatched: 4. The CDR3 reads CASSLDPSGYNEQFF. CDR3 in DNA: TGTGCCAGCAGCTTAGACCCTAGCGGGTACAATGAGCAGTTCTTC.